One sample yielded the 6 T cell receptor beta chains listed below, sequenced in a study of shared clonotypes between healthy human individuals. Naive CD8 cells were CD45RO-negative, positively selected for CCR7, excluding terminally differentiated effector memory CD45RA+ cells. Some clones are missing from TCRdb's copy, which holds only in-frame ones; the method was immunoSEQ multiplex PCR. This table holds fewer than 700,000 clones, 85% to 95% found once. Material: naive CD8+ T cells sorted from blood. These receptors originate from a woman aged 25 to 39 in good health.

The chain joins TRBV29-1 to TRBJ1-1, with D unclear. Germline lookup yields CDR1 SQVTM and CDR2 ANQGSEA. CDR3 length equals 10 residues. V lost 1 base and J 8 bases, leaving 5 bases between the germline ends. The CDR3 is CSVEGREAFF. The CDR3 nucleotides read TGCAGCGTTGAAGGCCGGGAAGCTTTCTTT. Full variable domain (missing parts from reference TRBV29-1 and TRBJ1-1): SAVISQKPSRDICQRGTSLTIQCQVDSQVTMMFWYRQQPGQSLTLIATANQGSEATYESGFVIDKFPISRPNLTFSTLTVSNMSPEDSSIYLCSVEGREAFFGQGTRLTVV.

Here the CDR3 DNA reads TGTGCCAGCAGACCGTGGACAGGGGATGAAAAACTGTTTTTT. It yields the protein CASRPWTGDEKLFF. V gene TRBV2 combines with J gene TRBJ1-4; TRBD1 matches at 9 bases. The CDR3 is 14 amino acids. Germline V gene lookup returns CDR1 SNHLY and CDR2 FYNNEI. J was trimmed by 6 bases and V by 6 bases; bases with no gene match: 5.

This clone was seen a single time. The genes are TRBV9 and TRBJ1-1; D is unresolved. Germline loops: CDR1 SGDLS, CDR2 YYNGEE. The CDR3 is 12 amino acids. V lost 0 bases and J 4 bases, leaving 4 bases between the germline ends. The CDR3 spells CASSVDGTEAFF. CDR3 DNA: TGTGCCAGCAGCGTAGACGGCACTGAAGCTTTCTTT.

As for this clone: The sample holds other DNA sequences that translate to the same CDR3. This chain connects TRBV5-6 to TRBJ2-7, with D uncertain. This CDR3 is built from 13 residues. Germline CDR1 SGHDT, CDR2 YYEEEE. The V gene lost 2 bases and the J gene lost 1 base, with 7 bases spanning the gap. CDR3 in DNA: TGTGCCAGCAGCTTCGGCGGTTCCTACGAGCAGTACTTC. Translating it yields CASSFGGSYEQYF.

J is TRBJ2-2 and V is TRBV27; TRBD2 aligns across 10 bases. V trimming: 7 bases; J trimming: 8 bases; junction bases outside the gene matches: 13. This CDR3 is built from 16 residues. Germline-derived CDR1 and CDR2 are MNHEY and SMNVEV (reference sequence). This chain's CDR3 is CASNNGLAGVGGELFF. The CDR3 DNA is TGTGCCAGCAACAACGGGCTAGCGGGAGTGGGTGGGGAGCTGTTTTTT.

Remarks on this clone: Other nucleotide sequences in the sample specify the same CDR3. The chain uses TRBV7-8 and TRBJ2-7, with D tentatively TRBD2 (5 bases). This CDR3 spans 11 amino acids. Trimming pared 8 bases from V and 4 bases from J, leaving 9 bases between. CDR1 SGHVS and CDR2 FQNEAQ come from the germline V gene. The CDR3 spells CASSPGYEQYF. As DNA, the CDR3 is TGTGCCAGCTCCCCGGGGTACGAGCAGTACTTC.